Listed below are T cell receptor beta chains from one sample, sequenced in a study of cytomegalovirus exposure and HLA in healthy donors. Data came from immunoSEQ multiplex PCR; TCRdb stores just in-frame clones and leaves some out. This sample has about 140,000 clones, with more than 75% found just once. Sample: PBMCs. Receptors originate from a young man in good health and CMV-seropositive. Each CDR3 is given with its conserved first and last residue. A D gene is named only where the DNA matches it firmly.

TRBJ2-7,.,TRBV11-2,CASSLEAGTFYEQYF,TGTGCCAGCAGCTTAGAGGCCGGGACTTTCTACGAGCAGTACTTC
TRBJ2-7,TRBD1,TRBV19,CASSGATGGTYEQYF,TGTGCCAGTAGTGGCGCCACAGGGGGGACCTACGAGCAGTACTTC
TRBJ2-5,.,TRBV5-4,CASSTPDSGTQYF,TGTGCCAGCAGCACCCCGGACTCCGGGACCCAGTACTTC
TRBJ2-7,.,TRBV6-5,CASQSYRVFSHEQYF,TGTGCCAGCCAATCTTACAGGGTTTTTAGCCACGAGCAGTACTTC
TRBJ1-2,.,TRBV6-5,CASRSHRVDGYTF,TGTGCCAGCAGGAGCCACCGGGTGGATGGCTACACCTTC
TRBJ2-1,.,TRBV7-3,CASSSGNEQFF,TGTGCCAGCAGTTCGGGTAATGAGCAGTTCTTC
TRBJ1-1,TRBD1,TRBV27,CASRSGQGVTEAFF,TGTGCCAGCAGGTCGGGACAGGGGGTAACTGAAGCTTTCTTT
TRBJ1-5,TRBD1,TRBV6-5,CASSNQGVNQPQHF,TGTGCCAGCAGTAATCAGGGGGTCAATCAGCCCCAGCATTTT
TRBJ1-3,TRBD1,TRBV28,CASTSPGTGVGNTIYF,TGTGCCAGCACATCCCCCGGGACAGGGGTAGGAAACACCATATATTTT
TRBJ2-7,.,TRBV19,CASSIARGGLYEQYF,TGTGCCAGTAGTATAGCCAGGGGTGGCCTCTACGAGCAGTACTTC